The source of this T cell receptor (beta chain) is a study of shared clonotypes between healthy human individuals. This CDR3 region has 12 residues. Generated by immunoSEQ multiplex PCR, the TCRdb table keeps only in-frame clones and is missing some. The data contain approximately 1.5 million clones, approximately 98% of them seen just once; the ten biggest clones take up around 0.45%. V gene TRBV21-1 combines with J gene TRBJ1-2. TRBV21-1 is tagged as a pseudogene. Sequences were obtained from naive CD4+ T cells sorted from blood. Specified subset: CD45RA+ positively selected. This sequence was found in a man aged 25-45 years in good health. Written as DNA, the CDR3 is TGTGCCAGCAGCAATGGAGGGGATGGCTACACCTTC. Translated: CASSNGGDGYTF.